Presented here are 19 T cell receptor beta chains from one specimen sequenced in a study of cytomegalovirus exposure and HLA in healthy donors. Primers included in the PCR were 60 Vbeta and 13 Jbeta primers. Sequencing used immunoSEQ multiplex PCR; TCRdb keeps in-frame clones, though not all of them. Of 110,000 to 150,000 clones listed, about three quarters are singletons. The sequenced sample consisted of PBMCs. The origin of the receptors is a human donor in good health.

V gene TRBV11-2 combines with J gene TRBJ1-1; 9 positions agree with TRBD1. The germline CDR1 and CDR2 sequences are SGHAT and FQNNGV. V lost 1 base, J lost 5 bases, and 8 bases stayed unmatched. CDR3 length equals 16 residues. In DNA, the CDR3 is TGTGCCAGCAGCTTAGCCCGGACAGGGGTGAGAACTGAAGCTTTCTTT. Translation gives CASSLARTGVRTEAFF.

The rearrangement links TRBV7-6 to TRBJ2-1; weak D call: TRBD2 (6 bases). Germline V gene data show CDR1 as SGHVS and CDR2 as FNYEAQ. This CDR3 has 14 amino acids. The ends were cut back, 0 bases at V and 7 bases at J, with 10 bases in the middle. CDR3 protein: CASSLAATRNEQFF. The CDR3 DNA is TGTGCCAGCAGCTTAGCCGCGACTAGGAATGAGCAGTTCTTC.

This clone was found a few times. J is TRBJ1-1 and V is TRBV11-3, with 8 bases aligning to TRBD1. The germline V gene has CDR1 SGHNT and CDR2 YENEEA. This CDR3 is built from 13 residues. V dropped 4 bases and J dropped 4; count of bases not matched to a gene: 2. CDR3 in amino acids: CASSWTGTTEAFF. The CDR3 DNA reads as TGTGCCAGCAGCTGGACAGGGACCACTGAAGCTTTCTTT.

The chain recombines TRBV29-1 with TRBJ1-2; D may be TRBD1 (6 bases). Germline values: CDR1 SQVTM, CDR2 ANQGSEA. The CDR3 runs 13 residues. Trimming took off 2 bases at V and 4 bases at J, with 11 bases between the two ends. In DNA form, the CDR3 reads TGCAGCGTTGAAACGGACAGATCCTATGGCTACACCTTC. Amino acids: CSVETDRSYGYTF.

The genes are TRBV7-9 and TRBJ1-1; D ambiguous. Germline CDR1 SEHNR, CDR2 FQNEAQ (reference sequence). Trimming shortened V by 1 base and J by 8 bases, and 5 bases separated the two germline ends. This CDR3 contains 11 residues. Written as DNA, the CDR3 is TGTGCCAGCAGCTTAGAACAGGAAGCTTTCTTT. It codes for CASSLEQEAFF.

This chain uses TRBV19 with TRBJ1-1; 7 bases line up with TRBD1. Unmatched junction bases numbered 12, after V lost 4 bases and J lost 1 base. Germline assignment: CDR1 LNHDA and CDR2 SQIVND (reference sequence). The CDR3 is 17 amino acids. The CDR3 nucleotides are TGTGCCAGTAGTAAGTCCCAGGGGGTAGTGAGGAACACTGAAGCTTTCTTT. Its translation is CASSKSQGVVRNTEAFF.

The DNA of the CDR3 is TGCGCCAGCAGCTCCCACAAGTCCCTCTATGGCTACACCTTC. Encoded protein: CASSSHKSLYGYTF. The V call is TRBV5-1, the J call TRBJ1-2; D not resolved. The germline gives CDR1 SGHRS, CDR2 YFSETQ. The germline V and J ends were trimmed by 3 bases and 4 bases, with 13 bases remaining between them. This CDR3 region has 14 residues.

The V and J genes are TRBV5-6 and TRBJ2-5; the match to TRBD2 covers 7 bases. Germline trimming cut 0 bases from V and 7 bases from J; bases unmatched to any gene: 6. The CDR3 sequence is 14 residues long. Per the germline V gene, CDR1 is SGHDT and CDR2 is YYEEEE. Here the CDR3 reads CASSLAVASGTQYF. The CDR3 DNA is TGTGCCAGCAGCTTGGCCGTTGCTAGCGGGACCCAGTACTTC.

The rearrangement joins TRBV10-3 to TRBJ1-4, with D tentatively TRBD1 (6 bases). Germline CDR1 and CDR2: ENHRY and SYGVKD. The CDR3 is 13 amino acids. The V and J ends lost 11 bases and 7 bases respectively, with 17 bases between them. In DNA form, the CDR3 reads TGTGCCGCGGCCGGGGGGGCATCTGAAAAACTGTTTTTT. Protein sequence: CAAAGGASEKLFF.

This clone was recorded a few times. The V call is TRBV11-2, the J call TRBJ1-1, with D possibly being TRBD1 (5 bases). Germline values: CDR1 SGHAT, CDR2 FQNNGV. V was trimmed by 8 bases and J by 4 bases, leaving 14 bases between them. This CDR3 comprises 13 residues. The CDR3 protein is CASHVGQGTEAFF. The CDR3, as DNA: TGTGCCAGCCACGTGGGCCAGGGCACTGAAGCTTTCTTT. The complete variable domain, with remaining parts taken from reference TRBV11-2 and TRBJ1-1, reads EAGVAQSPRYKIIEKRQSVAFWCNPISGHATLYWYQQILGQGPKLLIQFQNNGVVDDSQLPKDRFSAERLKGVDSTLKIQPAKLEDSAVYLCASHVGQGTEAFFGQGTRLTVV.

This chain connects TRBV4-1 to TRBJ2-1, with D perhaps matching TRBD1 (5 bases). The CDR3 loop spans 14 amino acids. V lost 0 bases and J lost 5, with 8 bases in between. The germline V gene has CDR1 MGHRA and CDR2 YSYEKL. The CDR3 protein is CASSQEDIHNEQFF. The CDR3 region has the DNA TGCGCCAGCAGCCAAGAGGACATCCACAATGAGCAGTTCTTC.

V usage is TRBV4-1 and J usage is TRBJ2-3, with TRBD2 matching over 9 bases. The CDR3 extends over 14 amino acids. The V gene end was trimmed by 3 bases and the J gene end by 8 bases; junction bases not matched to a gene: 6. Germline V lookup: CDR1 MGHRA, CDR2 YSYEKL. The CDR3 DNA follows: TGCGCCAGCAGCCATAGCGGGGGAATAGGTACGCAGTATTTT. This translates into CASSHSGGIGTQYF.

This chain uses TRBV5-8 with TRBJ1-2; a weak D match, TRBD1 (5 bases). Between the trimmed V and J ends, which lost 2 bases and 5 bases, there was a span of 10 bases. Germline V gene sequence: CDR1 SGHTS, CDR2 YDEGEE. The CDR3 extends over 13 amino acids. The chain's CDR3 is CASSFGGPYGYTF. The CDR3 nucleotides read TGTGCCAGCAGCTTCGGGGGACCGTATGGCTACACCTTC.

This clone has a handful of counts. J is TRBJ2-1 and V is TRBV2, with a weak D call TRBD2 (6 bases). Germline V CDR1 and CDR2: SNHLY, FYNNEI. The CDR3 totals 15 residues. Trimming shortened V by 6 bases and J by 7 bases, and 19 bases separated the two germline ends. The CDR3, as DNA: TGTGCCAGCAGGACGTTTGGAGGGCCAGTAAATGAGCAGTTCTTC. Translation gives CASRTFGGPVNEQFF.

The chain recombines TRBV5-1 with TRBJ1-2; no definite D call. V lost 0 bases, J lost 8 bases, and 14 bases lay in between. The CDR3 covers 14 residues. Per germline, CDR1 SGHRS and CDR2 YFSETQ. CDR3 loop: CASSLEAAPRGYTF. In nucleotides, the CDR3 is TGCGCCAGCAGCTTGGAAGCGGCCCCCAGGGGCTACACCTTC.

As DNA, the CDR3 is TGTGCCAGCAGCCCCTCGGTTTCGAGCGGGAGTTCGTTCGAGCAGTACTTC. Translated, it gives CASSPSVSSGSSFEQYF. The chain combines TRBV5-4 with TRBJ2-7, with 8 bases aligning to TRBD2. CDR1 SGHNT and CDR2 YYREEE come from the germline V gene (reference sequence). Unmatched junction bases numbered 18, after V lost 4 bases and J lost 6 bases. This CDR3 has 17 amino acids. The full variable domain, in which reference TRBV5-4 and TRBJ2-7 provide the parts outside the CDR3, is ETGVTQSPTHLIKTRGQQVTLRCSSQSGHNTVSWYQQALGQGPQFIFQYYREEENGRGNFPPRFSGLQFPNYSSELNVNALELDDSALYLCASSPSVSSGSSFEQYFGPGTRLTVT.

This clone was counted a single time. The chain joins TRBV9 to TRBJ1-4; perhaps TRBD1 as D (5 bases). Germline V gene lookup returns CDR1 SGDLS and CDR2 YYNGEE. This CDR3 is built from 15 residues. The ends were cut back, 4 bases at V and 6 bases at J, with 16 bases in the middle. The CDR3 loop is CASSPPSQGDEKLFF. The CDR3 DNA is TGTGCCAGCAGCCCCCCATCCCAAGGGGATGAAAAACTGTTTTTT. Drawing the rest from reference TRBV9 and TRBJ1-4, the complete variable domain is DSGVTQTPKHLITATGQRVTLRCSPRSGDLSVYWYQQSLDQGLQFLIQYYNGEERAKGNILERFSAQQFPDLHSELNLSSLELGDSALYFCASSPPSQGDEKLFFGSGTQLSVL.

This clone was observed a few times. The chain carries TRBV6-1 and TRBJ2-7; 10 bases agree with TRBD2. V trimming: 2 bases; J trimming: 5 bases; junction bases outside the gene matches: 6. Germline V CDR1 and CDR2: MNHNS, SASEGT. This CDR3 spans 15 amino acids. CDR3 protein: CASSEFSGGPNEQYF. As DNA, the CDR3 is TGTGCCAGCAGTGAATTTAGCGGGGGGCCTAACGAGCAGTACTTC.

The chain combines TRBV30 with TRBJ2-7; the match to TRBD2 covers 8 bases. This CDR3 contains 14 residues. Per germline, CDR1 GTSNPN and CDR2 SVGIG (reference sequence). Trimming took 5 bases from V and 0 from J; bases not matched to a gene: 6. The CDR3 region is CAWAVAGNSYEQYF. CDR3 in DNA: TGTGCCTGGGCTGTAGCGGGAAACTCCTACGAGCAGTACTTC.